This entry lists 13 T cell receptor beta chains sequenced from one sample in a study of blood T cell repertoires in COVID-19. Some clones are missing from TCRdb's copy, which holds only in-frame ones; the method was immunoSEQ multiplex PCR. The sample includes roughly 130,000 clones, 84% of them seen just once. The material sequenced was peripheral blood. These receptors came from an older woman with acute or convalescent COVID-19.

V is TRBV19 and J is TRBJ1-5; 9 bases align to TRBD1. V gave up 6 bases and J gave up 7 bases; unmatched junction bases: 10. The CDR3 has 15 residues. Per germline, CDR1 LNHDA and CDR2 SQIVND (reference sequence). The DNA for the CDR3 is TGTGCCAGTAGCCCCGGACAGGGGATTGGGCAGCCCCAGCATTTT. Translated, it gives CASSPGQGIGQPQHF.

This chain's CDR3 is CASRDREYGYTF. The CDR3 bases are TGTGCCAGCAGGGACAGGGAGTATGGCTACACCTTC. V gene TRBV19 combines with J gene TRBJ1-2; 9 bases align to TRBD1. The germline gives CDR1 LNHDA, CDR2 SQIVND (reference sequence). The CDR3 is 12 amino acids. Unmatched junction bases numbered 4, after V lost 9 bases and J lost 5 bases.

The chain links TRBV5-6 to TRBJ2-1, with 11 bases lining up with TRBD2. The V and J ends lost 4 bases and 3 bases, in that order; junction bases with no gene match: 3. Germline V gene data show CDR1 as SGHDT and CDR2 as YYEEEE. This CDR3 has 15 residues. Here the CDR3 reads CASSPLAGGYNEQFF. CDR3 bases: TGTGCCAGCAGCCCCCTAGCGGGGGGCTACAATGAGCAGTTCTTC.

The chain uses TRBV5-1 and TRBJ1-1; tentatively, D is TRBD1 (5 bases). Trimming stripped 4 bases from V and 3 bases from J, with 16 bases between. Per germline, CDR1 SGHRS and CDR2 YFSETQ. There are 15 residues in the CDR3. This chain's CDR3 is CASSLWGGDDTEAFF. CDR3 nucleotide sequence: TGCGCCAGCAGCCTGTGGGGGGGTGACGACACTGAAGCTTTCTTT.

V and J are TRBV30 and TRBJ1-5; tentatively, D is TRBD1 (6 bases). The germline CDR1 and CDR2 sequences are GTSNPN and SVGIG (reference sequence). The V gene lost 2 bases and the J gene lost 5 bases, with 10 bases spanning the gap. The CDR3 length is 13 residues. The CDR3 DNA follows: TGTGCCTGGAGTCGACAGGCCGATCAGCCCCAGCATTTT. Amino acid sequence: CAWSRQADQPQHF. Supplemented by reference TRBV30 and TRBJ1-5, the full variable domain reads SQTIHQWPATLVQPVGSPLSLECTVEGTSNPNLYWYRQAAGRGLQLLFYSVGIGQISSEVPQNLSASRPQDRQFILSSKKLLLSDSGFYLCAWSRQADQPQHFGDGTRLSIL.

The chain joins TRBV6-5 to TRBJ2-3, with 11 nucleotides matching TRBD1. The CDR3 is 15 amino acids. Germline loops: CDR1 MNHEY, CDR2 SVGAGI. V shed 5 bases, J shed 6 bases, and the junction held 7 bases outside the gene matches. The chain's CDR3 is CASSRTGGAEDTQYF. CDR3 sequence (DNA): TGTGCCAGCAGTCGGACAGGGGGCGCGGAGGATACGCAGTATTTT.

The rearrangement joins TRBV5-6 to TRBJ2-3; D is possibly TRBD2 (6 bases). V gave up 4 bases and J gave up 3 bases, with 9 bases separating them. This CDR3 region has 13 residues. Per the germline V gene, CDR1 is SGHDT and CDR2 is YYEEEE. The CDR3 region has the DNA TGTGCCAGCAGCCGGGACTTTACAGATACGCAGTATTTT. This codes for CASSRDFTDTQYF.

The J gene is TRBJ1-2, the V gene TRBV4-1; 7 positions agree with TRBD1. V was clipped by 2 bases and J by 1 base; unmatched bases: 7. CDR1 MGHRA and CDR2 YSYEKL come from the germline V gene. This CDR3 is built from 16 residues. CDR3 amino acids: CASSQRAGGDNYGYTF. CDR3 DNA: TGCGCCAGCAGCCAACGGGCAGGGGGAGATAACTATGGCTACACCTTC.

This clone showed up just a few times. The V gene is TRBV28, the J gene TRBJ1-1, with TRBD1 identical over 9 bases. Germline loops: CDR1 MDHEN, CDR2 SYDVKM. The CDR3 has 16 residues. Trimming at V came to 4 bases and at J to 5 bases, leaving 11 bases not matched to a gene. The chain's CDR3 is CASSSSSGQGRTEAFF. For the CDR3, the DNA is TGTGCCAGCAGTTCCTCCTCAGGACAGGGGCGAACTGAAGCTTTCTTT.

This rearrangement joins TRBV5-5 to TRBJ2-2; D possibly corresponds to TRBD2 (5 bases). The CDR3 runs 15 residues. Germline CDR1 and CDR2: SGHKS and YYEKEE (reference sequence). The V end was cut by 1 base, the J end by 2 bases, with 9 bases between. The CDR3 DNA follows: TGTGCCAGCAGCTTGAGCGGATTTAACACCGGGGAGCTGTTTTTT. It encodes CASSLSGFNTGELFF.

The chain couples TRBV3-1 (or the pseudogene TRBV3-2) to TRBJ2-1; TRBD1 might be the D (7 bases). The germline CDR1 and CDR2 sequences are LGHDT and YNNKEL (reference sequence). The V end lost 0 bases, the J end lost 10 bases, and 19 bases lay between the germline ends. The CDR3 contains 16 residues. The CDR3 is CASSQDLDRQGGEQFF. The CDR3, as DNA: TGTGCCAGCAGCCAAGATTTGGATCGACAGGGAGGAGAGCAGTTCTTC.

The CDR3 nucleotides read TGTGCCAGCAGTTCCGGGACAAGCGCTGAAGCTTTCTTT. As protein: CASSSGTSAEAFF. The chain couples TRBV12-3 or TRBV12-4 to TRBJ1-1; D may be TRBD1 (6 bases). The germline V and J ends were trimmed by 4 bases and 6 bases, with 12 bases remaining between them. The CDR3 is 13 residues long.

The V and J genes are TRBV12-5 and TRBJ1-3, with D hard to call. V lost 1 base and J 2 bases, leaving 9 bases between the germline ends. Germline loops: CDR1 LGHNT, CDR2 FRNRAP. This CDR3 comprises 15 residues. The CDR3 nucleotides read TGTGCTAGTGGTTTGGGGGAGGTGGCTGGAAACACCATATATTTT. As protein: CASGLGEVAGNTIYF. The full variable domain, its missing parts supplied by reference TRBV12-5 and TRBJ1-3, is DARVTQTPRHKVTEMGQEVTMRCQPILGHNTVFWYRQTMMQGLELLAYFRNRAPLDDSGMPKDRFSAEMPDATLATLKIQPSEPRDSAVYFCASGLGEVAGNTIYFGEGSWLTVV.